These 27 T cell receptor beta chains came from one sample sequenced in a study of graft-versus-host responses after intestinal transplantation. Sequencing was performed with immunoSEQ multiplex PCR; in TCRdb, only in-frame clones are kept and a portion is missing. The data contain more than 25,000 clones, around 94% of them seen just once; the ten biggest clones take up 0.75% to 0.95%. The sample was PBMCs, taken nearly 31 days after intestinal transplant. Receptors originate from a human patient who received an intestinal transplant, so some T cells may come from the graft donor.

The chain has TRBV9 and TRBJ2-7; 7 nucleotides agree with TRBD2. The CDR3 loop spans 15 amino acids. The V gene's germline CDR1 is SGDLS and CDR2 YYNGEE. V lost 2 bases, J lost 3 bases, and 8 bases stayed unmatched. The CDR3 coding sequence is TGTGCCAGCAGCGTCGGACTAGACAAATACTACGAGCAGTACTTC. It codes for CASSVGLDKYYEQYF. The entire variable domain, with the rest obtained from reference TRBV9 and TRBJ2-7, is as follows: DSGVTQTPKHLITATGQRVTLRCSPRSGDLSVYWYQQSLDQGLQFLIQYYNGEERAKGNILERFSAQQFPDLHSELNLSSLELGDSALYFCASSVGLDKYYEQYFGPGTRLTVT.

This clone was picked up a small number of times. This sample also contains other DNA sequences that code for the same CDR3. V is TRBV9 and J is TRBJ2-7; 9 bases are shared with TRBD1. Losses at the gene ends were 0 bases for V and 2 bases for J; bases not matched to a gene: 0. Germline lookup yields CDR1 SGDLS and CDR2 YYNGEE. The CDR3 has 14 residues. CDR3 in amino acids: CASSVGQGAYEQYF. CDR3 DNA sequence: TGTGCCAGCAGCGTAGGACAGGGGGCCTACGAGCAGTACTTC. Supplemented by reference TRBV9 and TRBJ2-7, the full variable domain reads DSGVTQTPKHLITATGQRVTLRCSPRSGDLSVYWYQQSLDQGLQFLIQYYNGEERAKGNILERFSAQQFPDLHSELNLSSLELGDSALYFCASSVGQGAYEQYFGPGTRLTVT.

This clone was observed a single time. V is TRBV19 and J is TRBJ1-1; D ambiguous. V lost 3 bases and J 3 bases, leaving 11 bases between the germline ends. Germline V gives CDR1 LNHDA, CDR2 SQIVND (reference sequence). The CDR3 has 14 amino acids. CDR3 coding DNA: TGTGCCAGTAGTATGAGGCTCGTAGACACTGAAGCTTTCTTT. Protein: CASSMRLVDTEAFF.

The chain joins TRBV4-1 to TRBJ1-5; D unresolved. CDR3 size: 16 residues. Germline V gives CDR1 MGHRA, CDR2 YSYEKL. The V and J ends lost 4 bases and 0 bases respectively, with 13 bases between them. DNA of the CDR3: TGCGCCAGCAGCCCCCGGATTGTCTATAGCAATCAGCCCCAGCATTTT. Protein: CASSPRIVYSNQPQHF.

The CDR3 bases are TGTGCCAGCAGCTTATCCCCCTCCGAAGCTTTCTTT. It translates to CASSLSPSEAFF. The chain combines TRBV11-2 with TRBJ1-1; D not resolved. Germline V gene sequence: CDR1 SGHAT, CDR2 FQNNGV. The V gene lost 2 bases and the J gene lost 8 bases, with 9 bases spanning the gap. CDR3 length: 12 amino acids.

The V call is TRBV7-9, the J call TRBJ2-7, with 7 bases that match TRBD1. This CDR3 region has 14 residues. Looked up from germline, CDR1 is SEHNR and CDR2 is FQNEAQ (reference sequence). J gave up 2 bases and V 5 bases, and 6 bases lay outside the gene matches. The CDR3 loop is CASSRTGTAYEQYF. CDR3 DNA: TGTGCCAGCAGCCGTACCGGGACAGCCTACGAGCAGTACTTC.

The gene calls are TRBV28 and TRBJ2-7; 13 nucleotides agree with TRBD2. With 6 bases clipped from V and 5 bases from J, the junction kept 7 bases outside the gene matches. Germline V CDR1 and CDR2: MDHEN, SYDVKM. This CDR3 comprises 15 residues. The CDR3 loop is CASRIGTSGENEQYF. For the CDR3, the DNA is TGTGCCAGCAGAATTGGGACTAGCGGGGAAAACGAGCAGTACTTC.

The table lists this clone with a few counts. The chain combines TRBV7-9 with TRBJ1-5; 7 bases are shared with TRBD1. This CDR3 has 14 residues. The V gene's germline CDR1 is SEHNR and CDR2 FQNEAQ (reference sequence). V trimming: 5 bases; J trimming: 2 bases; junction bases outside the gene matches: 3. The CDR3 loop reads CASSRDRGNQPQHF. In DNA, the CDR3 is TGTGCCAGCAGCAGAGACAGGGGCAATCAGCCCCAGCATTTT.

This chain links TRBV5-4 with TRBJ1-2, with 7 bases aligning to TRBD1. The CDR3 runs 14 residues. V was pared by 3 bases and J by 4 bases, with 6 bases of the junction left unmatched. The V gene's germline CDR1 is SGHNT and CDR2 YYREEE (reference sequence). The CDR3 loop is CASSSQGDPYGYTF. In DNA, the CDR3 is TGTGCCAGCAGCTCCCAGGGGGACCCCTATGGCTACACCTTC. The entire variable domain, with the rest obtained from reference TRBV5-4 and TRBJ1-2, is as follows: ETGVTQSPTHLIKTRGQQVTLRCSSQSGHNTVSWYQQALGQGPQFIFQYYREEENGRGNFPPRFSGLQFPNYSSELNVNALELDDSALYLCASSSQGDPYGYTFGSGTRLTVV.

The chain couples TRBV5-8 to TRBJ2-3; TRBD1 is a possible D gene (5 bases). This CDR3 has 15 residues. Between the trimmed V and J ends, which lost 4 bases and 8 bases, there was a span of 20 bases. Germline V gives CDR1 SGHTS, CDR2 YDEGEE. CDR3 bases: TGTGCCAGCAGCCGAGGACAACTGGGGCTCTCTACGCAGTATTTT. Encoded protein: CASSRGQLGLSTQYF.

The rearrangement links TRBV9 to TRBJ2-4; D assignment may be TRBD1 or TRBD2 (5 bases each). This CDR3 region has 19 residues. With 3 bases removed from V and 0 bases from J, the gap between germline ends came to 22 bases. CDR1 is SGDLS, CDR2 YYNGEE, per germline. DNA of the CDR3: TGTGCCAGCAGCGAGTCCCACCTGGAGAGGGACCTAGCCAAAAACATTCAGTACTTC. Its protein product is CASSESHLERDLAKNIQYF.

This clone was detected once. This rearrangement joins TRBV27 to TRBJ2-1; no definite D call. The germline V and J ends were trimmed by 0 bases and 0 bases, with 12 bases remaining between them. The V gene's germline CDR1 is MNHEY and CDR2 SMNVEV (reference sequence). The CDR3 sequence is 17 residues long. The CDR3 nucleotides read TGTGCCAGCAGTTTATCAGTAGGGCCCTTCTCCTACAATGAGCAGTTCTTC. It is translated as CASSLSVGPFSYNEQFF.

The CDR3 reads CASSYHRTSPNYGYTF. The CDR3 bases are TGTGCCAGCAGTTACCATAGGACTTCTCCTAACTATGGCTACACCTTC. The chain has TRBV6-5 and TRBJ1-2, with D unclear. In germline, CDR1 is MNHEY, CDR2 SVGAGI. Trimming stripped 2 bases from V and 0 bases from J, with 13 bases between. This CDR3 has 16 amino acids.

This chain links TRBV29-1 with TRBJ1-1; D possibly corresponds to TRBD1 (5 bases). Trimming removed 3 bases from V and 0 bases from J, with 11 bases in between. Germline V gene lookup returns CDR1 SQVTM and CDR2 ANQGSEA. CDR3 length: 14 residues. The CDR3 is CSVDGHTMNTEAFF. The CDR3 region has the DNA TGCAGCGTTGACGGACATACTATGAACACTGAAGCTTTCTTT.

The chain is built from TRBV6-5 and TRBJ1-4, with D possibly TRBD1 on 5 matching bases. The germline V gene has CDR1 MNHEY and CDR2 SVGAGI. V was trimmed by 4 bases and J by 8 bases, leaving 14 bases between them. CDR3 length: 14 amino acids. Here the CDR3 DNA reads TGTGCCAGCAGTTTGTCGGGGGTCAGCGAAAAACTGTTTTTT. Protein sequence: CASSLSGVSEKLFF.

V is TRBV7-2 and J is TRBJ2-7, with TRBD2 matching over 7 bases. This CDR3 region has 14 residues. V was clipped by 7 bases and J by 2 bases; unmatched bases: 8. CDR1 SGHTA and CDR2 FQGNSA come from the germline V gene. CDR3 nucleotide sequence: TGTGCCAGCAACGGGGGGATCATTCCCTACGAGCAGTACTTC. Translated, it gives CASNGGIIPYEQYF.

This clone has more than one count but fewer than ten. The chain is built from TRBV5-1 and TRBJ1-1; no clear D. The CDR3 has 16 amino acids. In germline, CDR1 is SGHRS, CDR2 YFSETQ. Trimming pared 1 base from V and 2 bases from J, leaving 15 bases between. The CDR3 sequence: CASSLTLREVNTEAFF. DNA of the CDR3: TGCGCCAGCAGCTTGACCCTTCGGGAGGTTAACACTGAAGCTTTCTTT.

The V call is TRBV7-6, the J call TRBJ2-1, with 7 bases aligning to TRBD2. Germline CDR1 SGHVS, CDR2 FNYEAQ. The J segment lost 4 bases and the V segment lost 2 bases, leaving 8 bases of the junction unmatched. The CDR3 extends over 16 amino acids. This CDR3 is CASSLPPAGAYNEQFF. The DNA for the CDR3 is TGTGCCAGCAGCTTACCCCCTGCGGGAGCTTACAATGAGCAGTTCTTC. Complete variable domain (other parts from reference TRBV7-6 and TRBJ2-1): GAGVSQSPRYKVTKRGQDVALRCDPISGHVSLYWYRQALGQGPEFLTYFNYEAQQDKSGLPNDRFSAERPEGSISTLTIQRTEQRDSAMYRCASSLPPAGAYNEQFFGPGTRLTVL.

The CDR3 DNA reads TGTGCCAGCACCCCGGGACTAAACTTCAATGAGCAGTTCTTC. Residues: CASTPGLNFNEQFF. V is TRBV28 and J is TRBJ2-1; 7 bases match TRBD2. The CDR3 spans 14 residues. Trimming removed 7 bases from V and 6 bases from J; junction bases left unmatched: 9. CDR1 and CDR2 (germline): MDHEN, SYDVKM.

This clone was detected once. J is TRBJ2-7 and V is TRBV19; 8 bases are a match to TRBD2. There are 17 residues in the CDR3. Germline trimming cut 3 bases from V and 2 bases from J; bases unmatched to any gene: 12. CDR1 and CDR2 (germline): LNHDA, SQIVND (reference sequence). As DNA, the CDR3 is TGTGCCAGTAGTATCGGGTCGAGGAGCGGGAGTACCTACGAGCAGTACTTC. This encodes CASSIGSRSGSTYEQYF.

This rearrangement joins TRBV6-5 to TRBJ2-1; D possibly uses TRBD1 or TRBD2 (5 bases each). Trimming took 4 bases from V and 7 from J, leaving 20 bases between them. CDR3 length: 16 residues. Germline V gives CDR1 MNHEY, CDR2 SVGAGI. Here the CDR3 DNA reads TGTGCCAGCAGTTTAAAGGGGCTAGCAGAACCTAATGAGCAGTTCTTC. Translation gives CASSLKGLAEPNEQFF.

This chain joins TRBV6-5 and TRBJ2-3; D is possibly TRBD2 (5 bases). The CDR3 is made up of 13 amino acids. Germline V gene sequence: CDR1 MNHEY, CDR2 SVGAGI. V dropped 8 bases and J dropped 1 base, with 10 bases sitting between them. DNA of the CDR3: TGTGCCAGCGCGGGCCCCGGCACAGATACGCAGTATTTT. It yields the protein CASAGPGTDTQYF.

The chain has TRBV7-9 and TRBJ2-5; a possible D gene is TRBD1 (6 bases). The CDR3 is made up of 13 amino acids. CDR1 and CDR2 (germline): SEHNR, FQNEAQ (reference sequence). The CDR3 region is CATRQENQETQYF. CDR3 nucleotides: TGTGCAACCAGACAGGAGAACCAAGAGACCCAGTACTTC.

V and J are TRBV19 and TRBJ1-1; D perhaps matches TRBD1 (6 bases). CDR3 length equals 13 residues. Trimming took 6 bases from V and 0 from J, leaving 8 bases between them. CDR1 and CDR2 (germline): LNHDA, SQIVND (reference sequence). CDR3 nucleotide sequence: TGTGCCAGTAGACGGACAGTGAACACTGAAGCTTTCTTT. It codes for CASRRTVNTEAFF.

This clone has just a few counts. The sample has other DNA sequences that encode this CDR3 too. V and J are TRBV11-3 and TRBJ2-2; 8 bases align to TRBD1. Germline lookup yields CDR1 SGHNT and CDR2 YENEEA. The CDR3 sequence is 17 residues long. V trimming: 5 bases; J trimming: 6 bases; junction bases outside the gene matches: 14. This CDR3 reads CASSTYRGRTGAGELFF. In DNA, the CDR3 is TGTGCCAGCAGCACCTACAGGGGGAGGACGGGGGCCGGGGAGCTGTTTTTT.

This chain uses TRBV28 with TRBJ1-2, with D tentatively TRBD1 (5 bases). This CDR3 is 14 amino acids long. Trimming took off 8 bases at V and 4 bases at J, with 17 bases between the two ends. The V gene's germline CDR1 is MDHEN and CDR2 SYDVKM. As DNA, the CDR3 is TGTGCCAGCCGCGCTGGCAGGGAGGGCTATGGCTACACCTTC. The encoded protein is CASRAGREGYGYTF.

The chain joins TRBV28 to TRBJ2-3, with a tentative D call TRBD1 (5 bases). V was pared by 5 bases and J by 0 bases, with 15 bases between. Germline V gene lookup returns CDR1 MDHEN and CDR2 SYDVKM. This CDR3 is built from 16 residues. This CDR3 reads CASSQRQITSTDTQYF. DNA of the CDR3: TGTGCCAGCAGTCAACGACAGATAACTAGCACAGATACGCAGTATTTT.